The table lists the clone carrying this T cell receptor (beta chain) with a few counts. Its antigen is undetermined. TCRdb processed the reads anew with MiXCR; each CDR3 protein has one entry. Here the sample spans about 350,000 distinct CDR3 sequences, roughly 34% being singletons. This sample is part of a study of T cell repertoires in cytomegalovirus infection. Study summary: Alongside well-studied HLA-B-restricted CMV epitopes, recently identified HLA-C-restricted CMV epitopes were also used. TCR beta signatures that were public indicated CMV infection and matching HLA type.

Germline CDR1 and CDR2: SEHNR and FQNEAQ (reference sequence). The CDR3 runs 15 residues. V was trimmed by 5 bases and J by 5 bases, leaving 16 bases between them. The source is a human donor in good health (CMV status not recorded). Some clones in this sample may be carry-over from other donors' samples. V and J are TRBV7-9 and TRBJ1-3; D is ambiguous. The material was cultured PBMCs, obtained from culture after CMV antigen stimulation. The CDR3 coding sequence is TGTGCCAGCAGCGGGCAGGAACAAAGTCGAAACACCATATATTTT. Protein sequence: CASSGQEQSRNTIYF.